One and the same sample provided the 6 T cell receptor beta chains below, sequenced in a study of blood T cell repertoires in COVID-19. The data were produced by immunoSEQ multiplex PCR, yet TCRdb's version contains in-frame clones alone and is incomplete. The data show 70,000 or so clones, with roughly 90% seen just once and approximately 9% held by the top ten. The sample taken for sequencing was peripheral blood. These receptors were taken from a human donor in a cohort sampled during active COVID-19.

The chain recombines TRBV9 with TRBJ2-1; the match to TRBD1 covers 7 bases. With V trimmed by 5 bases and J by 0 bases, 8 bases remained unmatched. The CDR3 has 16 residues. Germline-derived CDR1 and CDR2 are SGDLS and YYNGEE. Here the CDR3 reads CASSFTGQDSYNEQFF. The CDR3 DNA follows: TGTGCCAGCAGTTTTACTGGACAGGACTCCTACAATGAGCAGTTCTTC.

This rearrangement joins TRBV9 to TRBJ1-2; D unclear. This CDR3 has 15 residues. Between the trimmed V and J ends, which lost 0 bases and 7 bases, there was a span of 16 bases. Germline CDR1 SGDLS, CDR2 YYNGEE. The CDR3 protein is CASSVALGRAGGYTF. DNA for the CDR3: TGTGCCAGCAGCGTAGCGTTAGGGAGGGCCGGTGGCTACACCTTC. The variable domain in full, completed from reference TRBV9 and TRBJ1-2, reads DSGVTQTPKHLITATGQRVTLRCSPRSGDLSVYWYQQSLDQGLQFLIQYYNGEERAKGNILERFSAQQFPDLHSELNLSSLELGDSALYFCASSVALGRAGGYTFGSGTRLTVV.

The chain has TRBV13 and TRBJ2-3, with D unclear. V lost 1 base, J lost 0 bases, and 8 bases lay in between. The CDR3 totals 15 residues. Per germline, CDR1 PRHDT and CDR2 FYEKMQ (reference sequence). The CDR3 sequence is CASSLDGISTDTQYF. DNA of the CDR3: TGTGCCAGCAGCTTAGATGGCATCAGCACAGATACGCAGTATTTT.

The chain couples TRBV6-5 to TRBJ1-2; the match to TRBD1 covers 7 bases. There are 12 residues in the CDR3. Germline lookup yields CDR1 MNHEY and CDR2 SVGAGI. Trimming removed 6 bases from V and 8 bases from J; junction bases left unmatched: 6. The CDR3 DNA follows: TGTGCCAGCAGCCGACAGGGTAGGGGCTACACCTTC. Amino acids: CASSRQGRGYTF.

Notes on this clone: This sample also contains other DNA sequences that code for the same CDR3. This chain connects TRBV27 to TRBJ2-3; 10 bases agree with TRBD2. The ends lost 4 bases at V and 1 base at J; junction bases unmatched: 5. The CDR3 has 16 amino acids. Germline V gene sequence: CDR1 MNHEY, CDR2 SMNVEV (reference sequence). The CDR3 DNA reads as TGTGCCAGCAGTTCCCCTAGCGGGAGCGGCACAGATACGCAGTATTTT. Translating gives CASSSPSGSGTDTQYF.

This chain links TRBV10-3 with TRBJ1-5, with 8 nucleotides matching TRBD1. The V gene's germline CDR1 is ENHRY and CDR2 SYGVKD. CDR3 size: 13 residues. The V gene end was trimmed by 7 bases and the J gene end by 4 bases; junction bases not matched to a gene: 3. The CDR3 DNA sequence: TGTGCCATCAAACAGGGGGGTAATCAGCCCCAGCATTTT. Protein sequence: CAIKQGGNQPQHF.